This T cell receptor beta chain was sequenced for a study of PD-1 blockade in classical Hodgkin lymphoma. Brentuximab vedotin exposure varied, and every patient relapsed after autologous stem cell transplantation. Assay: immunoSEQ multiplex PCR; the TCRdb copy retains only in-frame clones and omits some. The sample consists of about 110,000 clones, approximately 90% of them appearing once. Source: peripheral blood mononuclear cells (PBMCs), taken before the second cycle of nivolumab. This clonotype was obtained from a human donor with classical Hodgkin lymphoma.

CDR3 sequence: CASSLGLASYEQYF. DNA for the CDR3: TGTGCCAGCAGCTTAGGACTAGCGTCTTACGAGCAGTACTTC. The chain links TRBV7-9 to TRBJ2-7; 8 positions match TRBD2. V shed 1 base and J 4 bases; nucleotides not matched to a gene: 3. Per germline, CDR1 SEHNR and CDR2 FQNEAQ (reference sequence). This CDR3 comprises 14 residues.